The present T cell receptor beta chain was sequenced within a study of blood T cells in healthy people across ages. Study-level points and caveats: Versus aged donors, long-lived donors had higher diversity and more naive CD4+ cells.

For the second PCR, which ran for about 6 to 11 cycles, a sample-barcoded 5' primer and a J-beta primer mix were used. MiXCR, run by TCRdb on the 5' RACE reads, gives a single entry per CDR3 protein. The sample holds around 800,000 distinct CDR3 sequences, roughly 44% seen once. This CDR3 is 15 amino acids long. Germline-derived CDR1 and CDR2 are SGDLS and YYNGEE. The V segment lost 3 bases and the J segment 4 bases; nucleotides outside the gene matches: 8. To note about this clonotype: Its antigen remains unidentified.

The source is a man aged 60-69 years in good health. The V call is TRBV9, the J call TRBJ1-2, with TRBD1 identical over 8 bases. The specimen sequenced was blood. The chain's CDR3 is CASSAPRQGTYGYTF. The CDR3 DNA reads TGTGCCAGCAGCGCCCCCAGACAGGGGACCTATGGCTACACCTTC.